The subject of this entry is one T cell receptor (beta chain). Its antigen is not known. The data were produced by immunoSEQ multiplex PCR, yet TCRdb's version contains in-frame clones alone and is incomplete. The sample yields 6,000 or so clones, about 43% seen once. Germline V gene sequence: CDR1 MNHGY, CDR2 SAAAGT. V gave up 2 bases and J gave up 2 bases, with 6 bases separating them. The length of the CDR3 is 14 residues. The data originate from a study of T cells in localized non-small cell lung cancer. General observations from the study: Across samples, adjacent lung featured a median 57 of the top 100 tumor clones.

Specimen: lung tumor tissue, collected before any cancer treatment. The chain combines TRBV6-8 with TRBJ2-2; D is unclear. The receptor was derived from a woman between 40 and 69 years old with stage II squamous cell lung carcinoma. CDR3 amino acids: CASSYIDNTGELFF. The CDR3, as DNA: TGTGCCAGCAGTTACATAGATAACACCGGGGAGCTGTTTTTT.